This T cell receptor beta chain was captured by sequencing in a study of human T cells and chemical hapten exposure. The time point denotes: pre-sensitization, week 0. Treatment in this sample: therapeutic diphenylcyclopropenone sensitization with weekly scalp DPC. Patches went on only after blood had been drawn each time. TCRdb used MiXCR to reprocess the RACE reads, holding one entry per CDR3 protein. The repertoire holds a few hundred thousand distinct CDR3 sequences, with 5% to 6.5% as singletons. This CDR3 is 17 amino acids long. Trimming took off 5 bases at V and 0 bases at J, with 17 bases between the two ends. Germline-derived CDR1 and CDR2 are MNHEY and SVGAGI. This clonotype was recorded many times.

The starting material was whole blood, obtained in connection with sensitization to the hapten diphenylcyclopropenone (DPC). The receptor comes from a woman aged 18-29 years with alopecia areata. Some clones in this sample may be carry-over from other donors' samples. The chain links TRBV6-5 to TRBJ1-5; D perhaps matches TRBD1 (6 bases). The CDR3: CASSPDLGGYSNQPQHF. The CDR3 nucleotides read TGTGCCAGCAGTCCCGACCTGGGGGGCTATAGCAATCAGCCCCAGCATTTT.